This T cell receptor (beta chain) was found in a study of human T cells and chemical hapten exposure. The time point was: patch test 3, about 24 weeks after DPC sensitization. Specified treatment: therapeutic diphenylcyclopropenone sensitization with weekly scalp DPC. The CDR3 spans 15 residues. The germline gives CDR1 SGHTA, CDR2 FQGNSA. The V gene end was trimmed by 4 bases and the J gene end by 3 bases; junction bases not matched to a gene: 4. TCRdb re-derived calls from the RACE reads in MiXCR, one entry per CDR3 protein. The sample carries around 85,000 distinct CDR3 sequences, 10% to 15% recorded once. For this clonotype: No antigen is known for it.

Study outcomes and limitations: The number of TCRs over 1 in 1000 frequency stayed unchanged after DPC.

The receptor was isolated from a woman between 50 and 59 years old with alopecia areata. Some clones in this sample may be carry-over from other donors' samples. Sequencing used whole blood, obtained in connection with sensitization to the hapten diphenylcyclopropenone (DPC). The rearrangement links TRBV7-2 to TRBJ1-2; 11 bases match TRBD1. In DNA, the CDR3 is TGTGCCAGCAGCTCAAGGACAGGGGGCTACTATGGCTACACCTTC. The encoded protein is CASSSRTGGYYGYTF.